These 23 T cell receptor beta chains came from one sample sequenced in a study of T cell responses to AZD1222 COVID-19 vaccine. Generated by immunoSEQ multiplex PCR, the TCRdb table keeps only in-frame clones and is missing some. Here the sample spans around 150,000 clones, more than 90% being singletons. The sample was peripheral blood, taken 28 days after the second AZD1222 dose. These receptor sequences come from an adult who received the AZD1222 COVID-19 vaccine.

The J gene is TRBJ1-5, the V gene TRBV6-1; no clear D. V dropped 3 bases and J dropped 4 bases, with 10 bases sitting between them. This CDR3 contains 14 residues. Germline V gene data show CDR1 as MNHNS and CDR2 as SASEGT. CDR3 DNA sequence: TGTGCCAGCAGTGAGAGGGATACAAATCAGCCCCAGCATTTT. Protein sequence: CASSERDTNQPQHF.

The chain uses TRBV19 and TRBJ1-5; D perhaps matches TRBD1 (6 bases). The CDR3 runs to 15 residues. The V and J ends lost 6 bases and 1 base respectively, with 13 bases between them. Germline CDR1 reads LNHDA; CDR2 reads SQIVND (reference sequence). CDR3 amino acids: CASSPDSLSNQPQHF. CDR3 DNA sequence: TGTGCCAGTAGCCCGGACAGCCTAAGCAATCAGCCCCAGCATTTT. Full variable domain (rest looked up from reference TRBV19 and TRBJ1-5): DGGITQSPKYLFRKEGQNVTLSCEQNLNHDAMYWYRQDPGQGLRLIYYSQIVNDFQKGDIAEGYSVSREKKESFPLTVTSAQKNPTAFYLCASSPDSLSNQPQHFGDGTRLSIL.

This clone was found once. V is TRBV24-1 and J is TRBJ1-3, with 8 bases that match TRBD1. CDR1 KGHDR and CDR2 SFDVKD come from the germline V gene. The CDR3 contains 14 residues. V dropped 4 bases and J dropped 2; count of bases not matched to a gene: 0. As DNA, the CDR3 is TGTGCCACCAGTGAGACAGGGGCTGGAAACACCATATATTTT. Its protein product is CATSETGAGNTIYF.

J is TRBJ1-5 and V is TRBV6-2 or TRBV6-3; 8 bases match TRBD1. This CDR3 has 14 amino acids. The junction had 6 bases not matched to a gene; V was cut back by 2 bases and J by 9 bases. The germline V gene encodes CDR1 MNHEY and CDR2 SVGEGT. CDR3 in DNA: TGTGCCAGCAGTTACATGGACAGGGAACCGCCCCAGCATTTT. Its protein is CASSYMDREPPQHF.

The chain has TRBV21-1 and TRBJ2-7; TRBD1 is the table's D call and was not checked against the DNA. TRBV21-1 is assigned pseudogene status. The CDR3 is 15 residues long. The CDR3 here is CASSTTGSRSYEQYF. The CDR3 DNA reads as TGTGCCAGCAGCACTACAGGGAGCCGTTCCTACGAGCAGTACTTC.

This clone was recorded only once. The chain has TRBV24-1 and TRBJ2-1, with 7 bases aligning to TRBD1. The CDR3 has 16 amino acids. Trimming removed 1 base from V and 2 bases from J; junction bases left unmatched: 4. Germline values: CDR1 KGHDR, CDR2 SFDVKD. Here the CDR3 DNA reads TGTGCCACCAGTGATTTCAAACAGGGGCCCTACAATGAGCAGTTCTTC. Protein sequence: CATSDFKQGPYNEQFF.

The rearrangement uses TRBV24-1 and TRBJ2-4, with 7 bases lining up with TRBD1. The V gene end was trimmed by 3 bases and the J gene end by 2 bases; junction bases not matched to a gene: 3. The germline V gene encodes CDR1 KGHDR and CDR2 SFDVKD. The CDR3 has 15 amino acids. The CDR3 loop is CATSDRQGSKNIQYF. The DNA of the CDR3 is TGTGCCACCAGTGATAGACAGGGTTCCAAAAACATTCAGTACTTC.

CDR3 in amino acids: CASSPPSRRNTEAFF. CDR3 DNA sequence: TGTGCCAGCTCACCACCCTCACGGAGGAACACTGAAGCTTTCTTT. The rearrangement joins TRBV18 to TRBJ1-1; D is uncertain. The CDR3 runs to 15 residues. The germline V and J ends were trimmed by 0 bases and 1 base, with 9 bases remaining between them. Germline V gene data show CDR1 as KGHSH and CDR2 as LQKENI.

This chain connects TRBV9 to TRBJ2-7, with 10 nucleotides matching TRBD1. There are 14 residues in the CDR3. V was pared by 0 bases and J by 5 bases, with 2 bases of the junction left unmatched. Germline V gene lookup returns CDR1 SGDLS and CDR2 YYNGEE. The CDR3 DNA is TGTGCCAGCAGCGTAGGACAGGGGGCCCACGAGCAGTACTTC. Its protein product is CASSVGQGAHEQYF.

This clone was recorded once. The chain carries TRBV28 and TRBJ1-2; maybe TRBD1 (6 bases). CDR1 is MDHEN and CDR2 is SYDVKM in the germline V gene. V was clipped by 8 bases and J by 3 bases, with 19 bases between them. This CDR3 has 15 amino acids. The CDR3 bases are TGTGCCAGCGCCCAAGGGGGGACCGAAGACTATGGCTACACCTTC. Protein product: CASAQGGTEDYGYTF.

This clone has a handful of counts. This chain joins TRBV18 and TRBJ2-1; unclear D gene. Per germline, CDR1 KGHSH and CDR2 LQKENI. The CDR3 runs to 13 residues. V was cut by 7 bases and J by 5 bases, with 12 bases left in between. The CDR3 protein is CASCEARNNEQFF. As DNA, the CDR3 is TGTGCCAGCTGCGAGGCCCGAAACAATGAGCAGTTCTTC.

This chain links TRBV2 with TRBJ2-1; D perhaps matches TRBD1 (6 bases). The germline CDR1 and CDR2 sequences are SNHLY and FYNNEI. CDR3 length equals 14 residues. V lost 4 bases, J lost 3 bases, and 10 bases lay in between. Written as DNA, the CDR3 is TGTGCCAGCAGTGTGGAACAGGGCTACAATGAGCAGTTCTTC. Its protein product is CASSVEQGYNEQFF.

The sample holds one count of this clone. The chain links TRBV27 to TRBJ2-5, with 7 bases identical to TRBD1. The CDR3 is made up of 15 amino acids. Germline lookup yields CDR1 MNHEY and CDR2 SMNVEV (reference sequence). With 5 bases clipped from V and 3 bases from J, the junction kept 9 bases outside the gene matches. For the CDR3, the DNA is TGTGCCAGCAGTGGGGAACTTACAGGGGAAGAGACCCAGTACTTC. This sequence encodes CASSGELTGEETQYF.

The rearrangement joins TRBV2 to TRBJ2-1; 12 nucleotides agree with TRBD1. V lost 6 bases to trimming and J lost 7 bases; unmatched junction nucleotides: 4. Germline V gene lookup returns CDR1 SNHLY and CDR2 FYNNEI. The CDR3 contains 14 residues. The CDR3 coding sequence is TGTGCCAGCAGGGGGACAGGGGGCCGGAATGAGCAGTTCTTC. It translates to CASRGTGGRNEQFF.

The chain links TRBV5-4 to TRBJ2-5, with D perhaps matching TRBD2 (5 bases). V was cut by 4 bases and J by 9 bases, with 25 bases left in between. Germline V gene lookup returns CDR1 SGHNT and CDR2 YYREEE (reference sequence). The CDR3 is made up of 16 amino acids. The CDR3 sequence is CASSDGTLAASRAQYF. CDR3 bases: TGTGCCAGCAGCGATGGCACCCTAGCCGCCTCACGGGCCCAGTACTTC.

CDR3: CASRRTSGSISETQYF. The CDR3 coding sequence is TGTGCCAGCAGGCGCACTAGCGGGAGTATTAGCGAGACCCAGTACTTC. The chain is built from TRBV4-2 and TRBJ2-5; 11 nucleotides line up with TRBD2. The trim removed 6 bases at V and 5 bases at J, leaving 11 bases unmatched. Germline V gives CDR1 LGHNA, CDR2 YNFKEQ. CDR3 size: 16 residues.

This clone was picked up a small number of times. The V gene is TRBV10-3, the J gene TRBJ1-3; the D is unclear. Germline V gene data show CDR1 as ENHRY and CDR2 as SYGVKD. Trimming took 6 bases from V and 0 from J, leaving 6 bases between them. The CDR3 sequence is 13 residues long. CDR3 coding DNA: TGTGCCATCAGGGAAAGCTCTGGAAACACCATATATTTT. Protein product: CAIRESSGNTIYF.

V and J are TRBV6-5 and TRBJ2-1; no definite D call. This CDR3 contains 15 residues. V lost 6 bases, J lost 7 bases, and 19 bases lay in between. Germline V CDR1 and CDR2: MNHEY, SVGAGI. The DNA of the CDR3 is TGTGCCAGCAGGAGGACCGCCTCCCTTGATAATGAGCAGTTCTTC. It translates to CASRRTASLDNEQFF.

The chain has TRBV7-2 and TRBJ2-1; 10 positions match TRBD1. Trimming cost V 5 bases and J 15 bases; bases outside gene matches: 13. Germline V lookup: CDR1 SGHTA, CDR2 FQGNSA. This CDR3 region has 14 residues. The CDR3 region is CASSRRDRGPVGFF. CDR3 nucleotides: TGTGCCAGCAGCCGCCGGGACAGGGGCCCCGTTGGGTTCTTC.

This CDR3 reads CASSIWGDGQETQYF. In nucleotides, the CDR3 is TGTGCCAGTAGTATCTGGGGAGATGGCCAAGAGACCCAGTACTTC. The chain employs TRBV19 and TRBJ2-5; tentatively, D is TRBD2 (5 bases). This CDR3 is 15 amino acids long. V lost 3 bases to trimming and J lost 1 base, with 12 bases between them. Germline-derived CDR1 and CDR2 are LNHDA and SQIVND (reference sequence).

This chain connects TRBV7-9 to TRBJ1-4; D unresolved. The CDR3 consists of 15 residues. V lost 5 bases to trimming and J lost 3 bases, with 13 bases between them. Germline V gene data show CDR1 as SEHNR and CDR2 as FQNEAQ (reference sequence). DNA for the CDR3: TGTGCCAGCAGCCAAGAAAGCGATTCTAATGAAAAACTGTTTTTT. Translated, it gives CASSQESDSNEKLFF.

The chain recombines TRBV6-2 or TRBV6-3 with TRBJ1-2, with D unclear. Trimming took 2 bases from V and 5 from J, leaving 12 bases between them. The CDR3 extends over 14 amino acids. Germline CDR1 and CDR2: MNHEY and SVGEGT. In nucleotides, the CDR3 is TGTGCCAGCAGTTACCCTGGGATTCAGTATGGCTACACCTTC. Its protein is CASSYPGIQYGYTF.

The rearrangement uses TRBV12-3 or TRBV12-4 and TRBJ2-3; TRBD2 aligns across 7 bases. Germline trimming cut 6 bases from V and 7 bases from J; bases unmatched to any gene: 7. The CDR3 has 13 residues. The CDR3 region has the DNA TGTGCCAGCAGGTTACTCAGCGGGAATACGCAGTATTTT. This translates into CASRLLSGNTQYF.